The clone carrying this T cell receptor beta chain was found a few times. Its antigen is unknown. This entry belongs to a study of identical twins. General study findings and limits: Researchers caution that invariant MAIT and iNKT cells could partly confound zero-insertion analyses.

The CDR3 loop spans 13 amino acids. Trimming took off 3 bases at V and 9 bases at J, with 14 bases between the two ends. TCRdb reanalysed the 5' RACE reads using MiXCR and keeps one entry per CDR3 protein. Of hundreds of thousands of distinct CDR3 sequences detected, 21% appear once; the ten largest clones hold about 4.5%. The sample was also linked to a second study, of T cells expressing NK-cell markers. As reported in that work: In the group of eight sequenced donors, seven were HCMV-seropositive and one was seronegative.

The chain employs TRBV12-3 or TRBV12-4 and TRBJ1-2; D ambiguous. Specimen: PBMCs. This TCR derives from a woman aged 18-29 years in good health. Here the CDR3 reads CASSFGRDARYTF. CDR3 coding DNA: TGTGCCAGCAGTTTCGGCAGAGATGCTCGCTACACCTTC.